This TCR beta chain was recorded in a study of cytomegalovirus exposure and HLA in healthy donors. Whole-study results and caveats: Across donors, most TCRs were seen rarely, yet some public ones were widespread.

The study ran its PCR with 60 Vbeta and 13 Jbeta primers. Libraries were prepared by immunoSEQ multiplex PCR; TCRdb keeps only in-frame clonotypes and omits some of them. This repertoire shows 150,000 to 200,000 clones, about 75% found once; its top ten account for about 14%. The CDR3 spans 18 residues. The V gene's germline CDR1 is MDHEN and CDR2 SYDVKM. V dropped 6 bases and J dropped 3 bases, with 26 bases sitting between them. There are a few counts of this clone. Its antigen is still unknown. This sequence originates from a man between 50 and 59 years old in good health and CMV-seropositive. Sequencing was done on a sample of PBMCs. V and J are TRBV28 and TRBJ2-5, with a possible D match to TRBD2 (6 bases). This chain's CDR3 is CASRPTWDFKEPEETQYF. CDR3 coding DNA: TGTGCCAGCAGGCCGACCTGGGACTTTAAAGAACCAGAAGAGACCCAGTACTTC. Full variable domain (missing parts from reference TRBV28 and TRBJ2-5): DVKVTQSSRYLVKRTGEKVFLECVQDMDHENMFWYRQDPGLGLRLIYFSYDVKMKEKGDIPEGYSVSREKKERFSLILESASTNQTSMYLCASRPTWDFKEPEETQYFGPGTRLLVL.